The clone carrying this T cell receptor beta chain has only a few counts. Its antigen is undetermined. This entry comes from a study of cytomegalovirus exposure and HLA in healthy donors. This PCR relied on a set of 60 Vbeta primers and 13 Jbeta primers. Method: immunoSEQ multiplex PCR; TCRdb's copy keeps in-frame clones and lacks some. Of under 130,000 clones in the sample, around 61% are singletons; the top ten hold less than 3.5%. The germline gives CDR1 SQVTM, CDR2 ANQGSEA. J gave up 4 bases and V 4 bases, and 7 bases lay outside the gene matches. The CDR3 length is 15 residues. General study results and limits: Exclusion applied to some V segments, including TRBV6-2 and TRBV6-3, as they were indistinguishable. Researchers counted 180 or so TCR beta chains as cytomegalovirus-associated. Versus the 666-donor mean, an Asian-associated ancestry cluster reportedly showed fewer N-insertions in a later analysis.

This chain links TRBV29-1 with TRBJ2-5; TRBD1 matches 12 bases. The sample taken for sequencing was PBMCs. The source is a woman aged 50 to 60 in good health and CMV-seronegative. Written as DNA, the CDR3 is TGCAGCGTTGGGGGAGGGGGACAGGGGGCAGAGACCCAGTACTTC. This sequence encodes CSVGGGGQGAETQYF.